These 13 T cell receptor beta chains share one sample of origin, sequenced in a study of PD-1 blockade in classical Hodgkin lymphoma (dated by TCRdb to 2020 to 2021). The time point label, read with the paper, signifies: cycle 4 day 1 (C4D1), after around six weeks of nivolumab. Every trial patient had relapsed after autologous stem cell transplantation, and cohorts A, B and C differed in prior brentuximab vedotin exposure. The library was generated by the immunoSEQ multiplex PCR assay. TCRdb holds this immuneACCESS table with in-frame rearrangements only. Some clones are missing; in checked studies, unresolved V genes explain under half, and the rest has no known cause. The sample table contains some 95,000 clones; only one count was recorded for approximately 90% of them. Of the sample, 2.5% to 3.5% is held by the ten largest clones. The specimen was peripheral blood mononuclear cells (PBMCs), collected before the fourth cycle of nivolumab. The receptors derive from a human donor with classical Hodgkin lymphoma.

This chain links TRBV2 with TRBJ1-3; 9 bases are a match to TRBD1. Germline CDR1 SNHLY, CDR2 FYNNEI. The length of the CDR3 is 16 residues. The V gene end was trimmed by 2 bases and the J gene end by 5 bases; junction bases not matched to a gene: 7. The CDR3 is CASSELRDRERNTIYF. The DNA for the CDR3 is TGTGCCAGCAGTGAACTCCGGGACAGGGAGAGAAACACCATATATTTT.

The chain combines TRBV30 with TRBJ2-7; 7 bases fit TRBD1. The trim removed 2 bases at V and 5 bases at J, leaving 9 bases unmatched. The CDR3 covers 14 residues. The V gene's germline CDR1 is GTSNPN and CDR2 SVGIG (reference sequence). The CDR3, as DNA: TGTGCCTGGAGTCCTGGGACAGTCGTGGACGAGCAGTACTTC. Translating it yields CAWSPGTVVDEQYF. The full variable domain, in which reference TRBV30 and TRBJ2-7 provide the parts outside the CDR3, is SQTIHQWPATLVQPVGSPLSLECTVEGTSNPNLYWYRQAAGRGLQLLFYSVGIGQISSEVPQNLSASRPQDRQFILSSKKLLLSDSGFYLCAWSPGTVVDEQYFGPGTRLTVT.

The chain is built from TRBV28 and TRBJ2-3; 9 bases line up with TRBD1. This CDR3 is built from 15 residues. The germline V gene encodes CDR1 MDHEN and CDR2 SYDVKM. The V segment lost 6 bases and the J segment 5 bases; nucleotides outside the gene matches: 9. The CDR3 nucleotides read TGTGCCAGCAGCCCGGGGGACAGGGAGAGAGATACGCAGTATTTT. This codes for CASSPGDRERDTQYF.

The rearrangement links TRBV5-1 to TRBJ1-1; 12 bases are a match to TRBD1. Looked up from germline, CDR1 is SGHRS and CDR2 is YFSETQ. The CDR3 contains 13 residues. V was clipped by 3 bases and J by 10 bases; unmatched bases: 4. CDR3 coding DNA: TGCGCCAGCAGCTCAGAGGGACAGGGGGCAGCTTTCTTT. It yields the protein CASSSEGQGAAFF.

This clone was seen just once. The chain has TRBV9 and TRBJ2-1, with TRBD2 as a possible D gene (5 bases). This CDR3 spans 17 amino acids. CDR1 SGDLS and CDR2 YYNGEE come from the germline V gene. Between the trimmed V and J ends, which lost 3 bases and 0 bases, there was a span of 16 bases. CDR3 residues: CASSATPSGTSYNEQFF. The CDR3 DNA follows: TGTGCCAGCAGCGCCACCCCCTCGGGAACCTCCTACAATGAGCAGTTCTTC.

The chain recombines TRBV10-1 with TRBJ2-7, with 7 bases aligning to TRBD1. Germline CDR1 and CDR2: WNHNN and SYGVQD (reference sequence). The CDR3 totals 13 residues. V trimming: 3 bases; J trimming: 6 bases; junction bases outside the gene matches: 5. The CDR3 spells CASSDSPGGEQYF. CDR3 DNA: TGCGCCAGCAGTGATTCACCAGGGGGCGAGCAGTACTTC.

This clone was detected only once. The rearrangement links TRBV18 to TRBJ2-5, with 10 bases matching TRBD2. In germline, CDR1 is KGHSH, CDR2 LQKENI. This CDR3 is 16 amino acids long. Trimming took 6 bases from V and 1 from J; bases not matched to a gene: 8. CDR3 region: CASSSLAGEIQETQYF. The DNA of the CDR3 is TGTGCCAGCTCGAGTCTAGCGGGGGAAATCCAAGAGACCCAGTACTTC.

This clone is a singleton in its sample. The gene calls are TRBV7-2 and TRBJ1-1; a possible D gene is TRBD1 (6 bases). Trimming cost V 1 base and J 5 bases, with 14 bases left between them. Per germline, CDR1 SGHTA and CDR2 FQGNSA. This CDR3 contains 15 residues. The CDR3 nucleotides read TGTGCCAGCAGCTTAGTTCCTGGACAGCGGACTGAAGCTTTCTTT. Its protein product is CASSLVPGQRTEAFF.

The rearrangement joins TRBV5-4 to TRBJ1-4; no definite D call. The CDR3 covers 12 residues. Germline V gene data show CDR1 as SGHNT and CDR2 as YYREEE (reference sequence). V was trimmed by 0 bases and J by 8 bases, leaving 5 bases between them. The CDR3 coding sequence is TGTGCCAGCAGCTTGGTTGGCGAAAAACTGTTTTTT. Encoded protein: CASSLVGEKLFF.

J is TRBJ1-1 and V is TRBV29-1, with D uncertain. The CDR3 runs 13 residues. V was pared by 8 bases and J by 0 bases, with 13 bases between. The germline V gene has CDR1 SQVTM and CDR2 ANQGSEA. The CDR3 region has the DNA TGCAGCTCGCTCGGGGTCATGAACACTGAAGCTTTCTTT. Translated, it gives CSSLGVMNTEAFF.

CDR3 nucleotide sequence: TGTGCCAGCAGTTTATCGGGACAGGGGAAAGGCTACGAGCAGTACTTC. It is translated as CASSLSGQGKGYEQYF. The rearrangement links TRBV27 to TRBJ2-7; 10 nucleotides align to TRBD1. The CDR3 has 16 residues. V trimming: 0 bases; J trimming: 3 bases; junction bases outside the gene matches: 5. The V gene's germline CDR1 is MNHEY and CDR2 SMNVEV (reference sequence).

V usage is TRBV18 and J usage is TRBJ2-3; D call uncertain. CDR1 is KGHSH and CDR2 is LQKENI in the germline V gene. The V end was cut by 0 bases, the J end by 1 base, with 5 bases between. The CDR3 contains 14 residues. The CDR3 sequence: CASSPPDGTDTQYF. Written as DNA, the CDR3 is TGTGCCAGCTCACCACCCGACGGCACAGATACGCAGTATTTT.

The chain employs TRBV7-7 and TRBJ2-5; 8 bases map to TRBD2. V was pared by 2 bases and J by 5 bases, with 7 bases of the junction left unmatched. Germline V gene data show CDR1 as SSHAT and CDR2 as FNYEAQ (reference sequence). CDR3 size: 15 residues. The CDR3 sequence is CASSLWDRGGETQYF. The CDR3 region has the DNA TGTGCCAGCAGCTTATGGGACCGGGGGGGGGAGACCCAGTACTTC. The whole variable domain, remainder taken from reference TRBV7-7 and TRBJ2-5, is GAGVSQSPRYKVTKRGQDVTLRCDPISSHATLYWYQQALGQGPEFLTYFNYEAQPDKSGLPSDRFSAERPEGSISTLTIQRTEQRDSAMYRCASSLWDRGGETQYFGPGTRLLVL.